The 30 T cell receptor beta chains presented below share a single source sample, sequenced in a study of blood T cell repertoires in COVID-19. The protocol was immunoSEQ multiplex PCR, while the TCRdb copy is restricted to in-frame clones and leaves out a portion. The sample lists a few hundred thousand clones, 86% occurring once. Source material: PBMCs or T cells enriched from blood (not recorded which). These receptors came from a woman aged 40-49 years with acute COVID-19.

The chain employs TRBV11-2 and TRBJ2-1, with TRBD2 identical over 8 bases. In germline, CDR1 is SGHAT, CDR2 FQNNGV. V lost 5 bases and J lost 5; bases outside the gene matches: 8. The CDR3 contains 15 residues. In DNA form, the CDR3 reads TGTGCCAGCAGCCAATGGGTAGCGGGAAACAATGAGCAGTTCTTC. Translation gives CASSQWVAGNNEQFF.

In DNA form, the CDR3 reads TGTGCCAGCAGTCTTAACAGGGGTAGGGCCGGGGAGCTGTTTTTT. This translates into CASSLNRGRAGELFF. V usage is TRBV28 and J usage is TRBJ2-2, with 7 bases identical to TRBD1. The CDR3 covers 15 residues. Germline trimming cut 5 bases from V and 6 bases from J; bases unmatched to any gene: 9. Germline loops: CDR1 MDHEN, CDR2 SYDVKM.

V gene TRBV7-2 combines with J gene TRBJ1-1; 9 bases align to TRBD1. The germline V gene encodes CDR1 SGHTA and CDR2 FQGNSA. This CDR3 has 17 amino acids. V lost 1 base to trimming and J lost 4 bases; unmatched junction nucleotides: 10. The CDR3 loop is CASSLVPLGQGSTEAFF. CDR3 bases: TGTGCCAGCAGCTTAGTTCCCCTTGGACAGGGGAGCACTGAAGCTTTCTTT.

CDR3 loop: CSVETGVSTGELFF. In DNA, the CDR3 is TGCAGCGTTGAGACAGGGGTGAGCACCGGGGAGCTGTTTTTT. V and J are TRBV29-1 and TRBJ2-2; 8 bases are shared with TRBD1. The CDR3 length is 14 residues. Trimming removed 3 bases from V and 4 bases from J; junction bases left unmatched: 4. Germline V gene sequence: CDR1 SQVTM, CDR2 ANQGSEA.

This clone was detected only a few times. As DNA, the CDR3 is TGTGCCAGCAGCTTACAGTGGGCCAACGTCCTGACTTTC. Its protein is CASSLQWANVLTF. V is TRBV28 and J is TRBJ2-6, with D unclear. V lost 6 bases and J 5 bases, leaving 8 bases between the germline ends. CDR3 size: 13 residues. The V gene's germline CDR1 is MDHEN and CDR2 SYDVKM.

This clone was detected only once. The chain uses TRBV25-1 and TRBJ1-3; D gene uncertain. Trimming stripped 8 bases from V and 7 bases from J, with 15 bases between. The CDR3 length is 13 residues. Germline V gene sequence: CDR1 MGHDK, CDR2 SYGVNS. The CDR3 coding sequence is TGTGCCAGCCGCAGGTCCGGAGGGAACACCATATATTTT. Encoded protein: CASRRSGGNTIYF.

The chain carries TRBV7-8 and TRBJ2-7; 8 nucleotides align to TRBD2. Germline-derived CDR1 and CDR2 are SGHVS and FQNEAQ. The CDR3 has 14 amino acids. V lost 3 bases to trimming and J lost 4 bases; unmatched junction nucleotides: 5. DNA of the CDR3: TGTGCCAGCAGCTTGGGACTAGGAGGGTACGAGCAGTACTTC. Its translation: CASSLGLGGYEQYF. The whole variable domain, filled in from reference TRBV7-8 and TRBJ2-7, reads GAGVSQSPRYKVAKRGQDVALRCDPISGHVSLFWYQQALGQGPEFLTYFQNEAQLDKSGLPSDRFFAERPEGSVSTLKIQRTQQEDSAVYLCASSLGLGGYEQYFGPGTRLTVT.

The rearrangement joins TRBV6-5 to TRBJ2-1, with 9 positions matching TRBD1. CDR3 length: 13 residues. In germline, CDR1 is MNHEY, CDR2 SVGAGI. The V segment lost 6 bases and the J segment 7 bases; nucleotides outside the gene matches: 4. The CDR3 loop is CASRQGAGNEQFF. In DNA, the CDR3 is TGTGCCAGCAGACAGGGGGCAGGGAATGAGCAGTTCTTC.

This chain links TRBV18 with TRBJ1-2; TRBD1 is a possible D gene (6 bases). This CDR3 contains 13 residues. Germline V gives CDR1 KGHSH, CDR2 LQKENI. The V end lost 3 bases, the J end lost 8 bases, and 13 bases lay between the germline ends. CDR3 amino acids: CASSPEDSRGYTF. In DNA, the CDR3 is TGTGCCAGCTCACCGGAGGACAGCCGCGGCTACACCTTC.

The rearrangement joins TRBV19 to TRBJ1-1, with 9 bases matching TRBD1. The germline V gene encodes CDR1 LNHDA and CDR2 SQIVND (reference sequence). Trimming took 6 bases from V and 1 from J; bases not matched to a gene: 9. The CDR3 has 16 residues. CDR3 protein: CASRAQTGQGNTEAFF. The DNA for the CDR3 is TGTGCCAGTAGGGCCCAAACGGGACAGGGGAACACTGAAGCTTTCTTT.

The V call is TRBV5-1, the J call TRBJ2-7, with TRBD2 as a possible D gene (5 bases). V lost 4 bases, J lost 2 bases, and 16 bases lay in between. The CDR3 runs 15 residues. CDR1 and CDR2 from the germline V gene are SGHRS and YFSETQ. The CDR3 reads CASSDGLTFPYEQYF. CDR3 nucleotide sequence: TGCGCCAGCAGCGATGGACTCACTTTCCCCTACGAGCAGTACTTC.

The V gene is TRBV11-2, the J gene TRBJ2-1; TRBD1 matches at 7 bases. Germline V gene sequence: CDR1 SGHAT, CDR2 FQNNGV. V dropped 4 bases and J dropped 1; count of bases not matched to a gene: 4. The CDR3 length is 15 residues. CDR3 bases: TGTGCCAGCAGCTGGAACAGGGGTTCCTACAATGAGCAGTTCTTC. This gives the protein CASSWNRGSYNEQFF.

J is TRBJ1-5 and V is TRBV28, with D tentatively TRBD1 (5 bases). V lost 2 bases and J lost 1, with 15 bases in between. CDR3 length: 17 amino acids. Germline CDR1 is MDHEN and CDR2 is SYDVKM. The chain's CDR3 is CASSLGVLGGSNQPQHF. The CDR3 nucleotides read TGTGCCAGCAGTTTAGGGGTTTTGGGGGGAAGCAATCAGCCCCAGCATTTT.

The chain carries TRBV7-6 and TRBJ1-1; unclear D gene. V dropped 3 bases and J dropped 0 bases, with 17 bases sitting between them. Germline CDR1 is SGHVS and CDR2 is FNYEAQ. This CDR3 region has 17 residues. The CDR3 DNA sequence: TGTGCCAGCAGCTTCGGACTCCCCAGAGCGGTGAACACTGAAGCTTTCTTT. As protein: CASSFGLPRAVNTEAFF.

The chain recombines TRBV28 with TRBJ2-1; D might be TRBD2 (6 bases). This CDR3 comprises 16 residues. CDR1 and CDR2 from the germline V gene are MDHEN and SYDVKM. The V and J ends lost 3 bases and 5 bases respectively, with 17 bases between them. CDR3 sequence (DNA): TGTGCCAGCAGTTTGGGGGGAGGCAATATGAACAATGAGCAGTTCTTC. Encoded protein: CASSLGGGNMNNEQFF.

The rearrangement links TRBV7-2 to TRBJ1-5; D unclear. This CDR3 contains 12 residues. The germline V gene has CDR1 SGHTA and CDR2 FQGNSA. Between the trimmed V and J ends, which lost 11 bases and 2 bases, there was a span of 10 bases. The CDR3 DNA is TGTGCCGCGGGAGAGGGCAATCAGCCCCAGCATTTT. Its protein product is CAAGEGNQPQHF.

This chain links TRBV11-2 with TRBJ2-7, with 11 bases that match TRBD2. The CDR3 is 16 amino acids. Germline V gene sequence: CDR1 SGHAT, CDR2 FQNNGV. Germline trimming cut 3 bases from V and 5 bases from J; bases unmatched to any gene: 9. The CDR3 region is CASSLPTSGSLNEQYF. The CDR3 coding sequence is TGTGCCAGCAGCTTGCCCACTAGCGGGAGTTTGAACGAGCAGTACTTC.

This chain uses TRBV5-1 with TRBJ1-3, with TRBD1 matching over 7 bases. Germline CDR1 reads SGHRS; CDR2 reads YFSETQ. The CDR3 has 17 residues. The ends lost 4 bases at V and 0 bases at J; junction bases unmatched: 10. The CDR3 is CASSRQGVSGSGNTIYF. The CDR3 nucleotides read TGCGCCAGCAGCCGTCAGGGGGTTAGCGGCTCTGGAAACACCATATATTTT.

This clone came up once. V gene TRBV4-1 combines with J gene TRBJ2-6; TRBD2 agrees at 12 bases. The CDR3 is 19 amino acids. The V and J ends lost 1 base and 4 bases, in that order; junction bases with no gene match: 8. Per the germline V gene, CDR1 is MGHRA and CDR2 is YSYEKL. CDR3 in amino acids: CASSQAPLAGGSGANVLTF. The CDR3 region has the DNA TGCGCCAGCAGCCAAGCCCCACTAGCGGGAGGTTCAGGGGCCAACGTCCTGACTTTC.

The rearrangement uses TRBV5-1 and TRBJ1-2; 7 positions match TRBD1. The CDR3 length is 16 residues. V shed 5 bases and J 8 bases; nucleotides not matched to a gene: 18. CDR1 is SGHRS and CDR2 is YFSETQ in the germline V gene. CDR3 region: CASSPLMITGDGGYTF. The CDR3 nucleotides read TGCGCCAGCAGTCCGCTGATGATAACAGGGGATGGGGGCTACACCTTC.

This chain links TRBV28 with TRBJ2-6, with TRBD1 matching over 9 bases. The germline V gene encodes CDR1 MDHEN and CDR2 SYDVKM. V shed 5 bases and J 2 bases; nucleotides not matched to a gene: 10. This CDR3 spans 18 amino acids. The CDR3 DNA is TGTGCCAGCAGTATAAGACAGGGGGTGTCCCCTGGGGCCAACGTCCTGACTTTC. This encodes CASSIRQGVSPGANVLTF.

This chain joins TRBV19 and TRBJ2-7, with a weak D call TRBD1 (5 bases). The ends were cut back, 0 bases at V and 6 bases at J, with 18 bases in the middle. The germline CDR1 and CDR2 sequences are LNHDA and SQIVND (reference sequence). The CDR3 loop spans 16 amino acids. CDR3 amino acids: CASSIDPQGSVSEQYF. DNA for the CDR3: TGTGCCAGTAGTATAGATCCCCAGGGTTCGGTCTCCGAGCAGTACTTC. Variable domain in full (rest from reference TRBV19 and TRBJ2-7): DGGITQSPKYLFRKEGQNVTLSCEQNLNHDAMYWYRQDPGQGLRLIYYSQIVNDFQKGDIAEGYSVSREKKESFPLTVTSAQKNPTAFYLCASSIDPQGSVSEQYFGPGTRLTVT.

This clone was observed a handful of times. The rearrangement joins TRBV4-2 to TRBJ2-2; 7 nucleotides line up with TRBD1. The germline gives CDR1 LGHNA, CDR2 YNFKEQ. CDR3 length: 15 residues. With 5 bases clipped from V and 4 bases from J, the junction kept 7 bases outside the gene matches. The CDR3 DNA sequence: TGTGCCAGCAGCTCCAGGACAGGCGGCACCGGGGAGCTGTTTTTT. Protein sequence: CASSSRTGGTGELFF.

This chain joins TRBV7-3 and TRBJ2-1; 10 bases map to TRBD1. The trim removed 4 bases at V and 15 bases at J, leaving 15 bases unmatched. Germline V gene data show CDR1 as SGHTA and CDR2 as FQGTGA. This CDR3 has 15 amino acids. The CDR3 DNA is TGTGCCAGCAGCTCAGGACAGGGGGAAACGAAGAGTCCGTTCTTC. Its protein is CASSSGQGETKSPFF.

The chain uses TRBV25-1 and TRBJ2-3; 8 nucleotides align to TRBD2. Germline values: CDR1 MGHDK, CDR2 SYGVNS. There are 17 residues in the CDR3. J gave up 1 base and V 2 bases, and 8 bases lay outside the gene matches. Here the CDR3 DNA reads TGTGCCAGCAGTGAAACTCTAAGCGGGAGAGGCACAGATACGCAGTATTTT. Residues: CASSETLSGRGTDTQYF.

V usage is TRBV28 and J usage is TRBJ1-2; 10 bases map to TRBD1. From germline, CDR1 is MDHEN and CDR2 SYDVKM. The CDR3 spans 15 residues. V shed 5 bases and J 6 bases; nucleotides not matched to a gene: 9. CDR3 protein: CASSTAGTGVHGYTF. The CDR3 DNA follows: TGTGCCAGCAGTACCGCCGGGACAGGGGTCCATGGCTACACCTTC.

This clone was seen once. The CDR3 sequence: CASSMTGPHSPLHF. CDR3 nucleotides: TGTGCCAGCAGCATGACAGGGCCCCATTCACCCCTCCACTTT. The chain joins TRBV2 to TRBJ1-6; 7 nucleotides line up with TRBD1. Germline CDR1 SNHLY, CDR2 FYNNEI. The CDR3 contains 14 residues. Trimming at V came to 6 bases and at J to 8 bases, leaving 7 bases not matched to a gene.

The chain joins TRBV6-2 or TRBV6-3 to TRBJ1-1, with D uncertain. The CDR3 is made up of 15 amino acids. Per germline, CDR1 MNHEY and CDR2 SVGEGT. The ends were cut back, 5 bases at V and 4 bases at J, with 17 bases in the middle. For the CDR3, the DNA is TGTGCCAGCAGTCACACTGAACGGGGTAGCACTGAAGCTTTCTTT. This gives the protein CASSHTERGSTEAFF.

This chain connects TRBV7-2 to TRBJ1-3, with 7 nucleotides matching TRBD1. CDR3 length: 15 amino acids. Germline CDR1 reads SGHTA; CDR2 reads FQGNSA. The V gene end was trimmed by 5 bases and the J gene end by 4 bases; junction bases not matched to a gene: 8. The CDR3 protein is CASSRGGQLGNTIYF. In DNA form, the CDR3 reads TGTGCCAGCAGCCGGGGGGGACAGTTGGGAAACACCATATATTTT.

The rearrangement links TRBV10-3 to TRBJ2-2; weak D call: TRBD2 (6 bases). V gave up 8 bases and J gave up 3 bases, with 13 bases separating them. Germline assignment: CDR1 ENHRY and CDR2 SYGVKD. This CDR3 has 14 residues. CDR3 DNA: TGTGCCATCGGACGGGAGCAAGACACCGGGGAGCTGTTTTTT. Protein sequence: CAIGREQDTGELFF.